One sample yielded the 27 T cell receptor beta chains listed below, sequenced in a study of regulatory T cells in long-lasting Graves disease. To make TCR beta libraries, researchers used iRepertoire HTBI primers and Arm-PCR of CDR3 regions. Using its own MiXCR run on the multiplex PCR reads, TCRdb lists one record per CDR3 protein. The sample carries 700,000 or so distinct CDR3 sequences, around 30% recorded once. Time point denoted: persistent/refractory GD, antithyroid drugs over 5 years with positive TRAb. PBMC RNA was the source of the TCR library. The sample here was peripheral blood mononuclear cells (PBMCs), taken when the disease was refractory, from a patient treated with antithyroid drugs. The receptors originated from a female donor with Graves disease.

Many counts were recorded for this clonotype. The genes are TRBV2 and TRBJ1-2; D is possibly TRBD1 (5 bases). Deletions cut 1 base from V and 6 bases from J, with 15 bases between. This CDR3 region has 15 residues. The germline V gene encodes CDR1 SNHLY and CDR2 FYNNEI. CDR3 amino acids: CASSEGGGQVHGYTF. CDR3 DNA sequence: TGTGCCAGCAGTGAAGGGGGGGGTCAGGTCCATGGCTACACCTTC.

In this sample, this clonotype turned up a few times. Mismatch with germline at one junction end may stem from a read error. CDR3 protein: CASSELRFGRVGKSEAFF. In DNA, the CDR3 is TGTGCCAGCAGTGAATTGAGGTTCGGACGGGTAGGGAAGTCTGAGGCTTTCTTT. The rearrangement uses TRBV25-1 and TRBJ1-1; D not certain. From germline, CDR1 is MGHDK and CDR2 SYGVNS. The CDR3 sequence is 18 residues long.

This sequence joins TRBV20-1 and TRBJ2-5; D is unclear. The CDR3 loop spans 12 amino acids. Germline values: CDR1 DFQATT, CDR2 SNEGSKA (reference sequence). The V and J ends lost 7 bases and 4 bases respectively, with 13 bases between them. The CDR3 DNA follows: TGCAGTGGCACAGATCCGGGAGAGACCCAGTACTTC. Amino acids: CSGTDPGETQYF.

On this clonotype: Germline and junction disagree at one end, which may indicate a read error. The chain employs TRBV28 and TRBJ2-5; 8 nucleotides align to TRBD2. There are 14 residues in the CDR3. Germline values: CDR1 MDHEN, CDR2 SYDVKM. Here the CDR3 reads CASRIAGLEETQYF. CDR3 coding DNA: TGTGCTAGCAGGATAGCGGGATTGGAAGAGACCCAGTACTTC.

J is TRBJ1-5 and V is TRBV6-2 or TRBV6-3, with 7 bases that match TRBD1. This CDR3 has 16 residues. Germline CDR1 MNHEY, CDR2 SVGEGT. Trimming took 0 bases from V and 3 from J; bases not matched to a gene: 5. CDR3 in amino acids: CASSYSAGTANQPQHF. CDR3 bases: TGTGCCAGCAGTTACTCGGCGGGGACAGCCAATCAGCCCCAGCATTTT.

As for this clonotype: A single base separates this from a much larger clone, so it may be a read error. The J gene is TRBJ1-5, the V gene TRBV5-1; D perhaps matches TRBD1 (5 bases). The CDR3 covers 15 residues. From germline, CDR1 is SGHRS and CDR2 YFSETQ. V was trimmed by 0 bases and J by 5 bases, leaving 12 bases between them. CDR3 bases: TGCGCCAGCAGCTTGGGAGGCAGGGCTGATCAGCCCCAGCATTTT. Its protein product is CASSLGGRADQPQHF.

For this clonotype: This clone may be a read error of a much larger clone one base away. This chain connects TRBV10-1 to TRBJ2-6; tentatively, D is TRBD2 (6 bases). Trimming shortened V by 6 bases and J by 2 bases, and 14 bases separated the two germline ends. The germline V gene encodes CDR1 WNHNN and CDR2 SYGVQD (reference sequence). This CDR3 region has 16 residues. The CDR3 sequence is CASSGTASPGANVLTF. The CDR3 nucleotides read TGCGCCAGCAGCGGGACTGCGAGCCCTGGGGCCAACGTCCTGACTTTC.

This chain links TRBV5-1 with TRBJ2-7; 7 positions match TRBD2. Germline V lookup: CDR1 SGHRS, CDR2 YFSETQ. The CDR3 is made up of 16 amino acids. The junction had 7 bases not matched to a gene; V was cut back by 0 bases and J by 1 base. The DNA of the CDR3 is TGCGCCAGCAGCTTGGTAGCGGGTGCGAATTCCTACGAGCAGTACTTC. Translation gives CASSLVAGANSYEQYF.

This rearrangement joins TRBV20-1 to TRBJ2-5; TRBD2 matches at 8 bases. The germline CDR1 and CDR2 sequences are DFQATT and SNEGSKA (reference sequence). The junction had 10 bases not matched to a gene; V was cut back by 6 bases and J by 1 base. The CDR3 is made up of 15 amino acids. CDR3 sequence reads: CSAVGGAGVQETQYF. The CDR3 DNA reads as TGCAGTGCAGTGGGGGGAGCGGGGGTCCAAGAGACCCAGTACTTC.

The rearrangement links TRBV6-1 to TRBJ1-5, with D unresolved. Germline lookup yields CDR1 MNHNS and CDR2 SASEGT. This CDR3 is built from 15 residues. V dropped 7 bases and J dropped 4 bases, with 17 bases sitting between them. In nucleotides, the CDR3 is TGTGCCAGCAACGACCCTCCGTATAGAAATCAGCCCCAGCATTTT. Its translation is CASNDPPYRNQPQHF.

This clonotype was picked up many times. DNA of the CDR3: TGTGCCAGCAGTTCATTATTGGGGCCCGAGAACACTGAAGCTTTCTTT. Its translation is CASSSLLGPENTEAFF. The chain combines TRBV12-3 or TRBV12-4 with TRBJ1-1, with D maybe TRBD1 (5 bases). The CDR3 runs 16 residues. V was trimmed by 4 bases and J by 1 base, leaving 16 bases between them.

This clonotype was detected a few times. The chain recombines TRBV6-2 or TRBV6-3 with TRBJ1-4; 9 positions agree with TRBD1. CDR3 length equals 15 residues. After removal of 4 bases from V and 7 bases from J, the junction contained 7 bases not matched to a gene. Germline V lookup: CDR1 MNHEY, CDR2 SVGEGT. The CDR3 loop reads CASSSPGTGFEKLFF. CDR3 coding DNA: TGTGCCAGCAGTTCCCCCGGGACAGGGTTTGAAAAACTGTTTTTT.

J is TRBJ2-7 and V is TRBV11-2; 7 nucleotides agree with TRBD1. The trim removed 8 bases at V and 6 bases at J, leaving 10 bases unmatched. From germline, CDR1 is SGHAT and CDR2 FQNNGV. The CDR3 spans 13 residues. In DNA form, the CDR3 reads TGTGCCAGCGGGGACAGTCTACGTGGCGAGCAGTACTTC. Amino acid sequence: CASGDSLRGEQYF.

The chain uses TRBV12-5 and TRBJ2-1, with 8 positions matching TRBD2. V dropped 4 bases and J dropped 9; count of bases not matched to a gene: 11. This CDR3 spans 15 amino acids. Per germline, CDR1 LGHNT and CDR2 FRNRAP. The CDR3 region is CASGSTRGGQAEQFF. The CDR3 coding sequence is TGTGCTAGTGGTTCGACCCGGGGGGGGCAGGCTGAGCAGTTCTTC.

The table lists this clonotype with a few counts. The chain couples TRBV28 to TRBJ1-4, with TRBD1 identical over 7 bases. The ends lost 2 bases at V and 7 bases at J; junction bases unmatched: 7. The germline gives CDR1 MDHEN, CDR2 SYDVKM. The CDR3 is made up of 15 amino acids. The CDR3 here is CASSLPQGSGEKLFF. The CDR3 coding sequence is TGTGCCAGCAGTTTACCACAGGGGAGTGGTGAAAAACTGTTTTTT.

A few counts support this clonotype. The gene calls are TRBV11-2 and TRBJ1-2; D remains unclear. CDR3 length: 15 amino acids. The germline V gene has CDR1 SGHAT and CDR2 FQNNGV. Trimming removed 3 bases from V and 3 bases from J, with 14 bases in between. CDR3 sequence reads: CASSFATGSDYGYTF. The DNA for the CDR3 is TGTGCCAGCAGCTTCGCGACGGGGAGCGACTATGGCTACACCTTC.

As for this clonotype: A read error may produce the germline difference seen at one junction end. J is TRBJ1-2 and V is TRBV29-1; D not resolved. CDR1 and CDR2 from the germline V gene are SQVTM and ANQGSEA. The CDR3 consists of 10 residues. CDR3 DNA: TGCAGCGTCGAAGACAAGGGCTACACCTTC. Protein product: CSVEDKGYTF.

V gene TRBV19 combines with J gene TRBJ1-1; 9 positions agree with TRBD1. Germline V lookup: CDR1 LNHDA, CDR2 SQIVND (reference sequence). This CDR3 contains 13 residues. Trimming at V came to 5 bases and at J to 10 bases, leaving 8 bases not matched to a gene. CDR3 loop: CASSSRDRVIAFF. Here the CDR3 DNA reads TGTGCCAGTAGTTCCCGGGACAGGGTGATAGCTTTCTTT.

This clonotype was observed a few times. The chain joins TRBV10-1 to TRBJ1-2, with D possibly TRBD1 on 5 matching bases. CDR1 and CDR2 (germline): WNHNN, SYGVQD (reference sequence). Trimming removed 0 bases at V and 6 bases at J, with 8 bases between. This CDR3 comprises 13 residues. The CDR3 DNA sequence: TGCGCCAGCAGTGAGTCGGCAGGGCATGGCTACACCTTC. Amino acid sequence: CASSESAGHGYTF.

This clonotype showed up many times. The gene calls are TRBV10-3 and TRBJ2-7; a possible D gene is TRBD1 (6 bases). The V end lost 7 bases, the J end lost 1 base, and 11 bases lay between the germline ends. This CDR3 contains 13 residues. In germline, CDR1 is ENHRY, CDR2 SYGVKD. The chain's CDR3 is CAITAGQSYEQYF. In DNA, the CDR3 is TGTGCCATCACCGCCGGACAGTCCTACGAGCAGTACTTC.

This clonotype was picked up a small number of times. This CDR3 is CASSLAGAHSEAFF. The CDR3 DNA reads TGCGCCAGCAGCTTAGCAGGGGCGCACTCTGAAGCTTTCTTT. The rearrangement links TRBV5-1 to TRBJ1-1; perhaps TRBD1 as D (6 bases). The CDR3 totals 14 residues. Trimming removed 2 bases at V and 6 bases at J, with 14 bases between. CDR1 and CDR2 from the germline V gene are SGHRS and YFSETQ.

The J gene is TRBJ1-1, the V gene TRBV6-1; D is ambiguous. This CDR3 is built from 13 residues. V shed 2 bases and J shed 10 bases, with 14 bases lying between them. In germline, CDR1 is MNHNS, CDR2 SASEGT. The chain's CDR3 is CASSEPGPIVAFF. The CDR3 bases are TGTGCCAGCAGTGAACCAGGCCCCATTGTAGCTTTCTTT.

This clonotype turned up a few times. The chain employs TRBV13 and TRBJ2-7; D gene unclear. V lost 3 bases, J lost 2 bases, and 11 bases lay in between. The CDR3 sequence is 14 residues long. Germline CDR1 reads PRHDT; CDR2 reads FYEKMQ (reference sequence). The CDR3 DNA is TGTGCCAGCAGCTTTACCCGTCGGACCTACGAGCAGTACTTC. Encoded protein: CASSFTRRTYEQYF.

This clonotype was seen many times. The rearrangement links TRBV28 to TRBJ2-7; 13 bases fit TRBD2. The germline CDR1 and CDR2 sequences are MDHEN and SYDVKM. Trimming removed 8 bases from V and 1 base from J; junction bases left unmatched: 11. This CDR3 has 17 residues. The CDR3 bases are TGTGCCAGCTGTGGACTAGCGGGAGTCCCGGGATCCTACGAGCAGTACTTC. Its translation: CASCGLAGVPGSYEQYF.

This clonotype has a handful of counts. The CDR3 loop is CASSYSHANSGNTIYF. CDR3 coding DNA: TGTGCCAGCAGTTACTCGCATGCGAACTCTGGAAACACCATATATTTT. The chain combines TRBV6-5 with TRBJ1-3, with D hard to call. Germline V gene data show CDR1 as MNHEY and CDR2 as SVGAGI. The V end was cut by 0 bases, the J end by 0 bases, with 9 bases between. The CDR3 has 16 residues.

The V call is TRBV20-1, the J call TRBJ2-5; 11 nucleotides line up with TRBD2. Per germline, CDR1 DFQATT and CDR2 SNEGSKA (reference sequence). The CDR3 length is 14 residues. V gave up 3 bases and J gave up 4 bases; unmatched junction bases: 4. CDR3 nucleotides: TGCAGTGCTAGCCGAACTAGCGGGAGAGAGACCCAGTACTTC. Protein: CSASRTSGRETQYF.

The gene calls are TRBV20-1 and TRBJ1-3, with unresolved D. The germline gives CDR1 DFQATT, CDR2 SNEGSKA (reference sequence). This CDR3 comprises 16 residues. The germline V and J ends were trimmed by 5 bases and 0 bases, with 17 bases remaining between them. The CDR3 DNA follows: TGCAGTGCTCTCAAGACCCGGCTTTCCTCTGGAAACACCATATATTTT. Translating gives CSALKTRLSSGNTIYF.